These T cell receptor beta chains were read from a single sample in a study of OX40 agonist ivuxolimab in advanced cancers. The data were produced by immunoSEQ multiplex PCR, yet TCRdb's version contains in-frame clones alone and is incomplete. The sample carries fewer than 65,000 clones, 70% to 90% recorded once. Here the sequenced sample was CD4+ or CD8+ T cells sorted from blood, taken in a trial of the OX40 agonist ivuxolimab. The source is an adult with an advanced solid tumor such as melanoma, head and neck, liver or kidney cancer. Each CDR3 is given without its conserved first and last residue. Fields, in order: V gene, CDR3 length, D gene, CDR3 protein. The D gene is left open where the match is weak.

>TRBV30|9|.
AWDSPYEQY
>TRBV18|13|TRBD1
ASSSGQGVTYEQY
>TRBV5-1|15|.
ASSLVSGQGYGNEQF
>TRBV2|12|TRBD1
ASSYDRGYSPLH
>TRBV5-5|12|.
ASSLLWAQDIQY
>TRBV6-5|11|TRBD2
ASSNSGGTEQY
>TRBV11-3|12|.
ASSSGVPWDEQF
>TRBV28|16|.
ASRNYRRTLQGYNEQF
>TRBV7-2|11|TRBD2
ASSLVGGNEQY
>TRBV5-6|13|.
ASSLQGGYNEKLF
>TRBV6-7|13|.
ASSYQDPSTDTQY
>TRBV9|14|TRBD2
ASSARLAGGPSGQF
>TRBV19|16|TRBD2
ASSIRLAGGTNTGELF
>TRBV28|12|TRBD1
ASSPGTGGLPQH
>TRBV20-1|9|.
SASPPVGYT
>TRBV28|13|.
ASNDGTAPKWPQH
>TRBV27|11|.
ASSARRRETQY
>TRBV2|9|.
ASSASGELF
>TRBV7-9|12|TRBD1
ASSPGQGETEAF
>TRBV7-9|13|.
ASSPIGVRAQPQH
>TRBV7-9|9|.
ASSLIDTQY
>TRBV10-1|15|.
ASSEFHSGADNSPLH
>TRBV28|12|TRBD1
ASRGPDRIYGYT
>TRBV18|14|TRBD1
ASSGRPGQGDQPQH
>TRBV6-5|10|TRBD1
ATRDRKYEQY
>TRBV7-8|12|.
ASSHPSYQETQY
>TRBV5-1|15|TRBD1
ASSLVGTGGPGYEQY
>TRBV29-1|13|TRBD1
SVADRTGSNQPQH
>TRBV28|11|.
ASTGPARNTIY
>TRBV28|12|TRBD1
ASSWTGGRETQY
>TRBV18|10|.
ASSPGIGPAF
>TRBV29-1|12|.
SVDTGRIRNEQF
>TRBV11-3|10|.
ASSFASDEQF
>TRBV2|9|.
ASSGTYEQY
>TRBV9|13|TRBD2
ASSVAPGEGPEQF
>TRBV11-2|11|.
ASSLDPNTEAF
>TRBV5-6|13|TRBD1
ASSLWDRYNSPLH
>TRBV6-5|11|.
ASTPTASYEQY
>TRBV10-3|11|.
AISRDRYSEAF
>TRBV6-1|9|.
ASSPTVGAF
>TRBV19|12|.
ASSMAGSTDTQY
>TRBV7-8|14|.
ASSLGGASAGNTIY
>TRBV28|11|TRBD1
ASKGGAGETQY